This TCR beta chain appears in the sequencing data of a study of PD-1 blockade in classical Hodgkin lymphoma. Study results and caveats: In CD4+ cells, TCR diversity went up significantly by C4D1, but in CD8+ cells it did not. Some patients began nivolumab under 1 year after ASCT. These patients were excluded from later analyses.

This clone was seen just once. Its target is unknown. Germline V CDR1 and CDR2: SGHTA, FQGTGA. Trimming stripped 2 bases from V and 4 bases from J, with 12 bases between. This CDR3 region has 14 residues. The time point here: cycle 4 day 1 (C4D1), after about 6 weeks of nivolumab. All patients experienced relapse after autologous stem cell transplantation, and brentuximab vedotin exposure was variable. Repertoires were generated with immunoSEQ multiplex PCR, while TCRdb's copy carries only in-frame clones and drops some. The data hold around 20,000 clones, with more than 75% observed a single time. The material sequenced was peripheral blood mononuclear cells (PBMCs), taken before the fourth cycle of nivolumab. The receptor was isolated from a human donor with classical Hodgkin lymphoma. The rearrangement links TRBV7-3 to TRBJ2-7; perhaps TRBD1 as D (7 bases). The CDR3 DNA reads TGTGCCAGCAGCTTAGGAGGGGGCGGTTACGAGCAGTACTTC. Amino acid sequence: CASSLGGGGYEQYF.